This T cell receptor beta chain is drawn from a study of control samples from healthy donors and cancer patients. TCRdb keeps only in-frame clones here, not all; method: immunoSEQ multiplex PCR. Counted here are about 100,000 clones, around four fifths occurring once; the ten biggest clones make up more than 15%. Germline lookup yields CDR1 MNHEY and CDR2 SVGAGI. This CDR3 is 15 amino acids long. Sequencing was performed on blood. The chain has TRBV6-5 and TRBJ2-7; possible D gene TRBD2, 5 bases. This clonotype was sampled from a man aged 25 to 40 in good health. This CDR3 is CATGISVVGSYEQYF. CDR3 DNA sequence: TGTGCGACCGGGATATCGGTAGTCGGCTCCTACGAGCAGTACTTC.